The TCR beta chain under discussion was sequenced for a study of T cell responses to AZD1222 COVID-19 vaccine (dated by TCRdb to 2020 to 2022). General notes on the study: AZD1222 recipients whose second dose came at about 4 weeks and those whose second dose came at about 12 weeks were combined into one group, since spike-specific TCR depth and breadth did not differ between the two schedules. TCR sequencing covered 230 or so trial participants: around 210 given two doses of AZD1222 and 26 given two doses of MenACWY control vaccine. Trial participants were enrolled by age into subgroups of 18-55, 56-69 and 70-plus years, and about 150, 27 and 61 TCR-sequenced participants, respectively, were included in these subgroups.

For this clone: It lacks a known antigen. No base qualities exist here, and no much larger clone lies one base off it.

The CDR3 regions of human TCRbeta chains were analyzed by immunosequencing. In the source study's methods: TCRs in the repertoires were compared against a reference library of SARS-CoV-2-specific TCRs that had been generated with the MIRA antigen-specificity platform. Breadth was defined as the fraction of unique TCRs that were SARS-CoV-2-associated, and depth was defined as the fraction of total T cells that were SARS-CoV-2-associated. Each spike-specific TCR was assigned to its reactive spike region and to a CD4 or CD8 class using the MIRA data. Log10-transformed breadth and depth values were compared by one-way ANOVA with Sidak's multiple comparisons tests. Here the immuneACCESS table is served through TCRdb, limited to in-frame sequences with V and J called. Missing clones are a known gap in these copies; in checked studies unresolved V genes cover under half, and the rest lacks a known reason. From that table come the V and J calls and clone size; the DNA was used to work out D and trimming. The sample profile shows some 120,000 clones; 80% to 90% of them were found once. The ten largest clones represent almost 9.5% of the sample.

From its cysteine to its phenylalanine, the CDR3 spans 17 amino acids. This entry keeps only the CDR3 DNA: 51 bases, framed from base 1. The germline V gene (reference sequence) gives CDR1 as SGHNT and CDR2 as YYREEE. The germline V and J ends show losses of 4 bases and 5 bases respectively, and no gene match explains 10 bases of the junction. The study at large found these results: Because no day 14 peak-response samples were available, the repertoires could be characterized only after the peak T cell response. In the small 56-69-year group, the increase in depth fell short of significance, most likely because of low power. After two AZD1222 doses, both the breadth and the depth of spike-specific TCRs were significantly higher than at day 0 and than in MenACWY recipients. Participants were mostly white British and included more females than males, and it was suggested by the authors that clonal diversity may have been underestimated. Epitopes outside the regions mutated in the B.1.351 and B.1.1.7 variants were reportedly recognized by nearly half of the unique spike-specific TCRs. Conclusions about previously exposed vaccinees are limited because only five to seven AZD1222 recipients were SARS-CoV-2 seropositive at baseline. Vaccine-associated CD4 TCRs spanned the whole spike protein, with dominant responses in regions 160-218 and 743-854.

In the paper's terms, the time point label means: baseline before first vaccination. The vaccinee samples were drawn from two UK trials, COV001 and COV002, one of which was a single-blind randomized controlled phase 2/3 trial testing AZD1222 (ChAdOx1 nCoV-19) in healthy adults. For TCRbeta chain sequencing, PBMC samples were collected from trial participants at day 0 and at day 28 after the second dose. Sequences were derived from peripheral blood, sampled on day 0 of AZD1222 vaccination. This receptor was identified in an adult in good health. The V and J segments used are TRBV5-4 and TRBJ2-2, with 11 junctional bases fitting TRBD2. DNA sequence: TGTGCCAGCAGCCCCGGAGGCCGACTAGCGGGGACCGGGGAGCTGTTTTTT. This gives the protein CASSPGGRLAGTGELFF.